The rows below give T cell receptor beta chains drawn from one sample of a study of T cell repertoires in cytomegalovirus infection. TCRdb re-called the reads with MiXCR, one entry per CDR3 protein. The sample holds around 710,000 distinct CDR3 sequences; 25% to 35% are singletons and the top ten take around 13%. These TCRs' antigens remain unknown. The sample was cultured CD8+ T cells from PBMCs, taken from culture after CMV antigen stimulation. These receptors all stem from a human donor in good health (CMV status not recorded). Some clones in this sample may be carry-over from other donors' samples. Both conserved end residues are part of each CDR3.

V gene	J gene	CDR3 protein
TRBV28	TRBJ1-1	CASSLSEVGNTEAFF
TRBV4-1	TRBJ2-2	CASSQASITLDFTGELFF
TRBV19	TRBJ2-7	CASSMGTVYEQYF
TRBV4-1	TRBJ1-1	CASSQDFSGGARNTEAFF
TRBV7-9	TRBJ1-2	CASSFPGQYGYTF
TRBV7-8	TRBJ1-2	CASSRQGAGYTF
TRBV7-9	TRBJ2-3	CASSLAIDRGAQYF
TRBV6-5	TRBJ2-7	CASSYSGLAGISYEQYF
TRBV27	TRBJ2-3	CASPSSSVWTGQRCTDTQYF
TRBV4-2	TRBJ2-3	CASSQLTSGGHDTQYF
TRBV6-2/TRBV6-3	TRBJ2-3	CASSYPGVGDTQYF
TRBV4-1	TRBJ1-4	CASRADREDEKLFF
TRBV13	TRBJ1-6	CASSSGRRGGSPLHF
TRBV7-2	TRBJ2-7	CASSLAGDRAGEQYF
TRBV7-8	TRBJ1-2	CASSLEIGGLGIGGYTF
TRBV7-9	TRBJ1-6	CASSSRRDGNSPLHF
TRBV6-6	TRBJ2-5	CASSYVAGTGETQYF